Presented here are 27 T cell receptor beta chains from one specimen sequenced in a study of blood T cells in healthy people across ages. Using a J-beta primer mix together with a sample-barcoded 5' primer, a second PCR was run for roughly 7 to 11 cycles. MiXCR, applied by TCRdb to the 5' RACE reads, yields one record per CDR3 protein. The sample lists 1.5 million to 1.8 million distinct CDR3 sequences, roughly two fifths occurring once. The sample was blood. The receptors here all came from a woman aged 18-29 years in good health.

This clonotype showed up just a few times. The chain uses TRBV12-3 or TRBV12-4 and TRBJ1-2, with D unresolved. Trimming took off 3 bases at V and 0 bases at J, with 5 bases between the two ends. The CDR3 extends over 13 amino acids. CDR3 protein: CASSFAPNYGYTF. CDR3 nucleotide sequence: TGTGCCAGCAGTTTCGCCCCTAACTATGGCTACACCTTC.

This clonotype came up a few times. This chain links TRBV15 with TRBJ2-1; D assignment may be TRBD1 or TRBD2 (6 bases each). V dropped 5 bases and J dropped 5 bases, with 28 bases sitting between them. CDR1 is LNHNV and CDR2 is YYDKDF in the germline V gene (reference sequence). CDR3 length: 19 amino acids. The CDR3 region has the DNA TGTGCCACCAGCGGCGACTCTTCTAGAGGGGGGTGGTTCCACAATGAGCAGTTCTTC. Its protein is CATSGDSSRGGWFHNEQFF.

A single count supports this clonotype. This chain joins TRBV5-1 and TRBJ1-3; no firm D call. CDR3 length: 13 amino acids. V lost 0 bases and J lost 5, with 6 bases in between. Germline values: CDR1 SGHRS, CDR2 YFSETQ. CDR3 amino acids: CASSLDPRNTIYF. In DNA, the CDR3 is TGCGCCAGCAGCTTGGATCCTCGAAACACCATATATTTT.

At least ten counts were recorded for this clonotype. The rearrangement links TRBV7-8 to TRBJ2-3, with D unresolved. V was shortened by 5 bases and J by 2 bases, with 5 bases between the two germline ends. Germline CDR1 reads SGHVS; CDR2 reads FQNEAQ. This CDR3 contains 12 residues. The CDR3 nucleotides read TGTGCCAGCAGCGGCCCCACAGATACGCAGTATTTT. Translated: CASSGPTDTQYF.

In this sample, this clonotype turned up many times. This chain connects TRBV19 to TRBJ2-1; D gene ambiguous. The CDR3 has 11 residues. Trimming shortened V by 9 bases and J by 3 bases, and 6 bases separated the two germline ends. Germline CDR1 is LNHDA and CDR2 is SQIVND (reference sequence). CDR3 DNA: TGTGCCAGCAGCGACTACAATGAGCAGTTCTTC. This gives the protein CASSDYNEQFF.

This chain links TRBV7-2 with TRBJ1-3; possible D gene TRBD1, 5 bases. This CDR3 spans 16 amino acids. V was shortened by 1 base and J by 1 base, with 11 bases between the two germline ends. CDR1 SGHTA and CDR2 FQGNSA come from the germline V gene. The CDR3 reads CASSLDFGGSGNTIYF. The DNA of the CDR3 is TGTGCCAGCAGCTTAGACTTCGGGGGGTCTGGAAACACCATATATTTT.

This rearrangement joins TRBV15 to TRBJ1-4; D is perhaps TRBD1 (5 bases). Trimming took off 2 bases at V and 5 bases at J, with 6 bases between the two ends. There are 13 residues in the CDR3. CDR1 and CDR2 (germline): LNHNV, YYDKDF (reference sequence). In DNA, the CDR3 is TGTGCCACCAGCAGACAGGGAAATGAAAAACTGTTTTTT. Its translation: CATSRQGNEKLFF.

The gene calls are TRBV20-1 and TRBJ2-5; D not certain. V dropped 6 bases and J dropped 11 bases, with 16 bases sitting between them. The CDR3 sequence is 11 residues long. Germline V gene lookup returns CDR1 DFQATT and CDR2 SNEGSKA (reference sequence). The CDR3 loop reads CSALVGNEQYF. CDR3 DNA sequence: TGCAGTGCACTGGTTGGGAATGAGCAGTACTTC.

This chain joins TRBV4-1 and TRBJ2-1; 7 bases match TRBD1. V lost 6 bases to trimming and J lost 4 bases; unmatched junction nucleotides: 12. The CDR3 runs 16 residues. The germline gives CDR1 MGHRA, CDR2 YSYEKL. In DNA form, the CDR3 reads TGCGCCAGCAGACCTCTGACAGGGAAATTGTACAATGAGCAGTTCTTC. Its translation: CASRPLTGKLYNEQFF.

The chain couples TRBV6-5 to TRBJ2-3; the D is unclear. This CDR3 region has 12 residues. Germline values: CDR1 MNHEY, CDR2 SVGAGI. The ends were cut back, 8 bases at V and 4 bases at J, with 10 bases in the middle. This CDR3 reads CASRRVADTQYF. The CDR3 nucleotides are TGTGCCAGCCGTCGGGTGGCAGATACGCAGTATTTT.

This clonotype has a handful of counts. CDR3 nucleotide sequence: TGTGCCAGCAGGAATCAGGGGGATAGTAATGAGCAGTTCTTC. Protein sequence: CASRNQGDSNEQFF. The rearrangement joins TRBV28 to TRBJ2-1; TRBD1 matches at 7 bases. Germline assignment: CDR1 MDHEN and CDR2 SYDVKM. The CDR3 totals 14 residues. With V trimmed by 6 bases and J by 7 bases, 9 bases remained unmatched.

This clonotype was picked up many times. This sequence joins TRBV29-1 and TRBJ2-1, with 13 bases fitting TRBD2. CDR3 length: 13 residues. Looked up from germline, CDR1 is SQVTM and CDR2 is ANQGSEA. V dropped 6 bases and J dropped 5; count of bases not matched to a gene: 1. The CDR3 DNA reads TGCAGCGTAGGACTAGCGGGAGACAATGAGCAGTTCTTC. Encoded protein: CSVGLAGDNEQFF.

Many counts were recorded for this clonotype. CDR3: CASSLTGPNQPQHF. The CDR3 DNA reads TGTGCCAGCAGCTTGACAGGGCCAAATCAGCCCCAGCATTTT. The V call is TRBV7-9, the J call TRBJ1-5, with 7 positions matching TRBD1. The trim removed 3 bases at V and 4 bases at J, leaving 3 bases unmatched. The CDR3 is 14 residues long. CDR1 and CDR2 (germline): SEHNR, FQNEAQ (reference sequence).

Comments on this clonotype: A read error may produce the germline difference seen at one junction end. V usage is TRBV27 and J usage is TRBJ1-1; 8 positions agree with TRBD1. The CDR3 is made up of 16 amino acids. Germline-derived CDR1 and CDR2 are MNHEY and SMNVEV (reference sequence). The CDR3 here is CASSLGTGMMNTETFF. CDR3 DNA sequence: TGTGCCAGCAGTTTGGGGACAGGTATGATGAACACTGAAACTTTCTTT.

This clonotype was observed many times. CDR3 sequence reads: CASSRDPYEQYF. CDR3 in DNA: TGTGCCAGCAGTCGGGACCCCTACGAGCAGTACTTC. The chain carries TRBV6-2 or TRBV6-3 and TRBJ2-7, with D tentatively TRBD1 or TRBD2 (5 bases each). Germline-derived CDR1 and CDR2 are MNHEY and SVGEGT. V was clipped by 5 bases and J by 2 bases, with 7 bases between them. The CDR3 totals 12 residues.

This chain joins TRBV7-2 and TRBJ2-7; D ambiguous. Germline assignment: CDR1 SGHTA and CDR2 FQGNSA. The V end lost 2 bases, the J end lost 2 bases, and 13 bases lay between the germline ends. This CDR3 has 15 residues. CDR3 sequence: CASSLQRLPTYEQYF. As DNA, the CDR3 is TGTGCCAGCAGCTTACAACGCCTTCCAACCTACGAGCAGTACTTC.

This clonotype was seen a few times. This chain links TRBV4-2 with TRBJ2-3; maybe TRBD2 (6 bases). The V and J ends lost 5 bases and 2 bases respectively, with 17 bases between them. Germline V gene lookup returns CDR1 LGHNA and CDR2 YNFKEQ. The CDR3 loop spans 16 amino acids. The CDR3 nucleotides read TGTGCCAGCAGCGGAGGGCCTAGCTTAGACACAGATACGCAGTATTTT. As protein: CASSGGPSLDTDTQYF.

This chain links TRBV10-1 with TRBJ1-5; no reliable D call. CDR1 WNHNN and CDR2 SYGVQD come from the germline V gene (reference sequence). This CDR3 contains 14 residues. V was clipped by 2 bases and J by 5 bases, with 10 bases between them. CDR3 region: CASSERAGHQPQHF. CDR3 coding DNA: TGCGCCAGCAGTGAGCGGGCGGGCCATCAGCCCCAGCATTTT.

This clonotype was counted a single time. The chain couples TRBV20-1 to TRBJ2-1; 10 bases map to TRBD1. V lost 3 bases and J lost 7; bases outside the gene matches: 9. Germline V gene sequence: CDR1 DFQATT, CDR2 SNEGSKA (reference sequence). This CDR3 spans 15 amino acids. CDR3 sequence reads: CSARTGGTYKNEQFF. Written as DNA, the CDR3 is TGCAGTGCTAGGACAGGGGGCACTTATAAGAATGAGCAGTTCTTC.

The rearrangement links TRBV7-2 to TRBJ2-1; perhaps TRBD2 as D (5 bases). Trimming took 1 base from V and 0 from J, leaving 10 bases between them. CDR1 is SGHTA and CDR2 is FQGNSA in the germline V gene. The CDR3 loop spans 16 amino acids. In DNA, the CDR3 is TGTGCCAGCAGCTTAGTGGACTGGAGCTCCTACAATGAGCAGTTCTTC. As protein: CASSLVDWSSYNEQFF. The whole variable domain, filled in from reference TRBV7-2 and TRBJ2-1, reads GAGVSQSPSNKVTEKGKDVELRCDPISGHTALYWYRQSLGQGLEFLIYFQGNSAPDKSGLPSDRFSAERTGGSVSTLTIQRTQQEDSAVYLCASSLVDWSSYNEQFFGPGTRLTVL.

Worth noting for this clonotype: One junction end disagrees with the germline gene, perhaps due to a read error. The chain carries TRBV4-1 and TRBJ1-2, with a weak D call TRBD1 (5 bases). The CDR3 consists of 18 residues. Germline loops: CDR1 MGHRA, CDR2 YSYEKL. CDR3 region: CASSQEVVIGRAYYDYTF. CDR3 DNA: TGCGCCAGCAGCCAAGAAGTGGTCATCGGCAGGGCCTACTATGACTACACCTTC.

The V and J genes are TRBV6-1 and TRBJ2-7, with D perhaps being TRBD1 or TRBD2 (7 bases each). CDR1 and CDR2 from the germline V gene are MNHNS and SASEGT. The V end lost 2 bases, the J end lost 2 bases, and 13 bases lay between the germline ends. CDR3 size: 15 residues. This CDR3 is CASSEWEGAPYEQYF. In DNA, the CDR3 is TGTGCCAGCAGTGAATGGGAGGGGGCCCCCTACGAGCAGTACTTC.

The rearrangement uses TRBV9 and TRBJ1-2; D gene unclear. This CDR3 spans 13 amino acids. The V gene's germline CDR1 is SGDLS and CDR2 YYNGEE. The V end lost 0 bases, the J end lost 10 bases, and 13 bases lay between the germline ends. The CDR3 region has the DNA TGTGCCAGCAGCGTAGTGGGCCAGGATCTCTACACCTTC. As protein: CASSVVGQDLYTF. Complete variable domain (other parts from reference TRBV9 and TRBJ1-2): DSGVTQTPKHLITATGQRVTLRCSPRSGDLSVYWYQQSLDQGLQFLIQYYNGEERAKGNILERFSAQQFPDLHSELNLSSLELGDSALYFCASSVVGQDLYTFGSGTRLTVV.

The J gene is TRBJ2-1, the V gene TRBV15; D is perhaps TRBD1 or TRBD2 (6 bases each). CDR3 length: 14 amino acids. V was shortened by 6 bases and J by 1 base, with 10 bases between the two germline ends. The V gene's germline CDR1 is LNHNV and CDR2 YYDKDF (reference sequence). The CDR3 spells CATSSGQSYNEQFF. The CDR3 DNA reads as TGTGCCACCAGTAGCGGACAGTCCTACAATGAGCAGTTCTTC.

The J gene is TRBJ2-7, the V gene TRBV10-3; no clear D. The ends were cut back, 0 bases at V and 2 bases at J, with 8 bases in the middle. Germline V gene lookup returns CDR1 ENHRY and CDR2 SYGVKD. The CDR3 spans 14 residues. The CDR3 spells CAISESGTTYEQYF. As DNA, the CDR3 is TGTGCCATCAGTGAGTCGGGCACTACCTACGAGCAGTACTTC.

The chain combines TRBV29-1 with TRBJ2-1; D is tentatively TRBD1 or TRBD2 (5 bases each). The J call could be wrong; TRBJ2-7 is a better fit for the DNA end. Germline V gene data show CDR1 as SQVTM and CDR2 as ANQGSEA. This CDR3 contains 14 residues. As DNA, the CDR3 is TGCAGCGTGACGGGGCGAAGCTCCTACAATGAGCAGTACTTC. Translation gives CSVTGRSSYNEQYF.

The CDR3: CASSQDGSNTEAFF. CDR3 sequence (DNA): TGCGCCAGCAGCCAAGATGGTAGCAACACTGAAGCTTTCTTT. The chain recombines TRBV4-1 with TRBJ1-1; D gene ambiguous. V shed 0 bases and J shed 2 bases, with 7 bases lying between them. This CDR3 contains 14 residues. Germline V gene sequence: CDR1 MGHRA, CDR2 YSYEKL.